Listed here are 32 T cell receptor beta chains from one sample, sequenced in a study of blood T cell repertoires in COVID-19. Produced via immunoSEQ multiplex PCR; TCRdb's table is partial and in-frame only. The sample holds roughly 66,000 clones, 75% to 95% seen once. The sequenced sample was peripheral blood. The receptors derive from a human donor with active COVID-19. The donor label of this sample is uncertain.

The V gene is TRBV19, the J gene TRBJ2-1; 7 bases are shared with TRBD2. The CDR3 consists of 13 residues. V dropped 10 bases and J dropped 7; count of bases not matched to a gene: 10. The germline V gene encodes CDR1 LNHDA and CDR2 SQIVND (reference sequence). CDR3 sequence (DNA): TGTGCCACACTGTCGAACGGGGGGAATGAGCAGTTCTTC. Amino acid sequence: CATLSNGGNEQFF.

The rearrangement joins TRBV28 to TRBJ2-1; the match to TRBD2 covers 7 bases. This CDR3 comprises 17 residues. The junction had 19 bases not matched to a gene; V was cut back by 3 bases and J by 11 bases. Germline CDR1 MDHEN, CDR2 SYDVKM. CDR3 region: CASSFPRKLATTPQQFF. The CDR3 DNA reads TGTGCCAGCAGTTTCCCTCGAAAACTAGCGACGACCCCCCAGCAGTTCTTC.

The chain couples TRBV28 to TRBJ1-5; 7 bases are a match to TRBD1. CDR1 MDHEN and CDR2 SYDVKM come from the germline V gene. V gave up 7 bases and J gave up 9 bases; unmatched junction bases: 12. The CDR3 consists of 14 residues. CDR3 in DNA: TGTGCCAGCACCCAGGCGGCAGGGGGTATGCCCCAGCATTTT. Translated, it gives CASTQAAGGMPQHF. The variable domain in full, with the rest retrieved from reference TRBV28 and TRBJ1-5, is DVKVTQSSRYLVKRTGEKVFLECVQDMDHENMFWYRQDPGLGLRLIYFSYDVKMKEKGDIPEGYSVSREKKERFSLILESASTNQTSMYLCASTQAAGGMPQHFGDGTRLSIL.

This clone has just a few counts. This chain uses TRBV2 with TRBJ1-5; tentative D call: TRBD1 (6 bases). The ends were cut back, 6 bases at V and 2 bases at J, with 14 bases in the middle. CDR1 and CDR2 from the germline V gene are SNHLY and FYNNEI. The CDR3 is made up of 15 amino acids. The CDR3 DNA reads TGTGCCAGCAGCTCTGAGGGGGTCGGCAATCAGCCCCAGCATTTT. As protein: CASSSEGVGNQPQHF.

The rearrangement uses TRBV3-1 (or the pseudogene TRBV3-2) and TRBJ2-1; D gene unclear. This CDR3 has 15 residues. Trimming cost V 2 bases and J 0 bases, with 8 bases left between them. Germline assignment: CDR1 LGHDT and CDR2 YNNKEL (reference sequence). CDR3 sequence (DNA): TGTGCCAGCAGCCAAACTGAAAGCTCCTACAATGAGCAGTTCTTC. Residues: CASSQTESSYNEQFF.

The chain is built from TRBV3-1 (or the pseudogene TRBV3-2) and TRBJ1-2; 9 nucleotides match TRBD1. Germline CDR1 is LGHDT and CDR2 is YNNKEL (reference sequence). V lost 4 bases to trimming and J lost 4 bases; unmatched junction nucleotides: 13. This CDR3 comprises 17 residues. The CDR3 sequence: CASSPTYRGRGAYGYTF. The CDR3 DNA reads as TGTGCCAGCAGCCCAACCTACAGGGGGCGGGGGGCCTATGGCTACACCTTC.

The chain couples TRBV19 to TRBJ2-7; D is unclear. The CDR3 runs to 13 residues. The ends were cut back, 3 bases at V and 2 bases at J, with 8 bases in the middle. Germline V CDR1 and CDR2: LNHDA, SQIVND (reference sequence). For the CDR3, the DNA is TGTGCCAGTAGTATTGACTTTCCCTACGAGCAGTACTTC. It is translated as CASSIDFPYEQYF.

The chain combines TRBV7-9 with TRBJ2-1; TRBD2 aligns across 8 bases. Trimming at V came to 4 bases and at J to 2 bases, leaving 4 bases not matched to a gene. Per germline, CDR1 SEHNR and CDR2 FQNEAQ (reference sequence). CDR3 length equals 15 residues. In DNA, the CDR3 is TGTGCCAGCAGCTGGGCAGCGGGAGCCTACAATGAGCAGTTCTTC. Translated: CASSWAAGAYNEQFF.

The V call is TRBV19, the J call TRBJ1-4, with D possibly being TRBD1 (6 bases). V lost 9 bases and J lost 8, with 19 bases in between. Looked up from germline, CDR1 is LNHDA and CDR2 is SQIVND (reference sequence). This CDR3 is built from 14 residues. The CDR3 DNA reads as TGTGCCAGCGGTCAGACAGGCGGAGCGGAAAAACTGTTTTTT. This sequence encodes CASGQTGGAEKLFF.

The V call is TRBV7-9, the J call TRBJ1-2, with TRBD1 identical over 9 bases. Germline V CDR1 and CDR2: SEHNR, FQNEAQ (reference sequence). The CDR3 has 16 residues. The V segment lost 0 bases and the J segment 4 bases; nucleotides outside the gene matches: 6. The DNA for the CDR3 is TGTGCCAGCAGCTTAGCCCACCCGGACAGGGGCTATGGCTACACCTTC. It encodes CASSLAHPDRGYGYTF.

The CDR3 protein is CASKGDFNTEAFF. DNA for the CDR3: TGTGCCAGCAAGGGAGATTTCAACACTGAAGCTTTCTTT. V and J are TRBV2 and TRBJ1-1, with unresolved D. The CDR3 has 13 residues. The V gene lost 7 bases and the J gene lost 2 bases, with 11 bases spanning the gap. From germline, CDR1 is SNHLY and CDR2 FYNNEI.

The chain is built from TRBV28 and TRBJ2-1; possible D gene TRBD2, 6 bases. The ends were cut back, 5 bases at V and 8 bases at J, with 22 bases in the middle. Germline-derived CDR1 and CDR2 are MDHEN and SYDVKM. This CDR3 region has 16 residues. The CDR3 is CASSQASGGLRDEQFF. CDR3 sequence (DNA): TGTGCCAGCAGTCAGGCCTCCGGGGGACTCAGGGATGAGCAGTTCTTC.

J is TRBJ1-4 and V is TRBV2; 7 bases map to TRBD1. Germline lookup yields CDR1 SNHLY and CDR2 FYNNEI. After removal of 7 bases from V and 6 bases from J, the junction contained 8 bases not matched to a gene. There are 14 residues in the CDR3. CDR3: CASNKQGRDEKLFF. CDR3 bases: TGTGCCAGCAACAAACAGGGGCGAGATGAAAAACTGTTTTTT.

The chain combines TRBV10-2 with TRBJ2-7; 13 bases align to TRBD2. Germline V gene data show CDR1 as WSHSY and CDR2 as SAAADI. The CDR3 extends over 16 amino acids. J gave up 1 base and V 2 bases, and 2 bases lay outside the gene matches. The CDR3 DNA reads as TGCGCCAGCAGTGAGCCGGGACTAGCGGGATCCTACGAGCAGTACTTC. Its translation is CASSEPGLAGSYEQYF.

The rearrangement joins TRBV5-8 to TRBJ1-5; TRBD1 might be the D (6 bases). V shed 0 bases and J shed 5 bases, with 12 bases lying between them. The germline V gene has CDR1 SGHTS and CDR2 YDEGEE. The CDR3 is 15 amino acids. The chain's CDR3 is CASSLEDSLYQPQHF. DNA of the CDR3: TGTGCCAGCAGCTTGGAGGACAGTCTATATCAGCCCCAGCATTTT.

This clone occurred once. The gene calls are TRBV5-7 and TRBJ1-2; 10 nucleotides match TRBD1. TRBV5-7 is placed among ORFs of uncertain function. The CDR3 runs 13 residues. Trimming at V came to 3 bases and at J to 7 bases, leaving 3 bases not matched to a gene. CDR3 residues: CASSCWDRGGYTF. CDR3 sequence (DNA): TGTGCCAGCAGCTGTTGGGACAGGGGTGGCTACACCTTC.

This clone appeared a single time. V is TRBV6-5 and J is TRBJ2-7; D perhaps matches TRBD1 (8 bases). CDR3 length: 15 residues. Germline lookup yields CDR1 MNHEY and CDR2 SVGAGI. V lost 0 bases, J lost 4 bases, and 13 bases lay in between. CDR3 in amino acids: CASSYSEQGGYEQYF. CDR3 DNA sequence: TGTGCCAGCAGTTACTCGGAACAGGGGGGGTACGAGCAGTACTTC.

The DNA for the CDR3 is TGTGCCAGCAGTGACCTCGACAGGCAGACCTATGGCTACACCTTC. Its translation is CASSDLDRQTYGYTF. The chain uses TRBV6-2 or TRBV6-3 and TRBJ1-2, with TRBD1 as a possible D gene (6 bases). This CDR3 comprises 15 residues. V was cut by 5 bases and J by 4 bases, with 17 bases left in between. Germline V gene lookup returns CDR1 MNHEY and CDR2 SVGEGT.

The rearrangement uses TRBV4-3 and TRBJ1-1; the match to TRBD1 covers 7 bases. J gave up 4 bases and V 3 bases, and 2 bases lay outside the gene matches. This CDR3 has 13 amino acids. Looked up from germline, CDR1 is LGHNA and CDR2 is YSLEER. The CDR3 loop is CASSQTGLTEAFF. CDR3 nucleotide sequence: TGCGCCAGCAGCCAGACAGGGCTCACTGAAGCTTTCTTT.

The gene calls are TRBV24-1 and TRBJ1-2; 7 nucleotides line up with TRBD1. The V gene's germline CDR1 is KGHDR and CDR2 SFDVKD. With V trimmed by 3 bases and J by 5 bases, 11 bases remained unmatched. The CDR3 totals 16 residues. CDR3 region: CATSDGPPGTAYGYTF. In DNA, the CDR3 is TGTGCCACCAGTGATGGCCCCCCCGGGACAGCTTATGGCTACACCTTC.

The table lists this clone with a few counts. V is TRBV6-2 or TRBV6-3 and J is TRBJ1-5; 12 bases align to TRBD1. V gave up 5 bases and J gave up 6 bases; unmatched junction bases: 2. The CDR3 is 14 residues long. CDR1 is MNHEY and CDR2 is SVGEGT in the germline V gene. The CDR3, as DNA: TGTGCCAGCAGTGGGACAGGGGGCAGTCAGCCCCAGCATTTT. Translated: CASSGTGGSQPQHF.

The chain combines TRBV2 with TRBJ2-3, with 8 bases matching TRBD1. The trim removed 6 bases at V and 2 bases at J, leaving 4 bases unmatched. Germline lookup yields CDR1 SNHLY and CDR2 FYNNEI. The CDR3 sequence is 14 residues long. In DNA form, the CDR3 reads TGTGCCAGCAGGGACAGGGTGTCCACAGATACGCAGTATTTT. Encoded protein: CASRDRVSTDTQYF.

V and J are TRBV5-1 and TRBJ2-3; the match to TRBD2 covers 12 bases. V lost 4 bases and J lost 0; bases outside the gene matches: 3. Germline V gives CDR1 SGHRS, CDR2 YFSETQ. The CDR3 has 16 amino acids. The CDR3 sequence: CASSLGTSGSTDTQYF. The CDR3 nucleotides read TGCGCCAGCAGCCTTGGGACTAGCGGGAGCACAGATACGCAGTATTTT.

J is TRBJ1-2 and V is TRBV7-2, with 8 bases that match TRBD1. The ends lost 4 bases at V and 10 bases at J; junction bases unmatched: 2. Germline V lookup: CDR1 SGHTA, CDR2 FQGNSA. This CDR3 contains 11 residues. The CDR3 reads CASSSGQDYTF. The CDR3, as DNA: TGTGCCAGCAGCTCGGGACAGGACTACACCTTC.

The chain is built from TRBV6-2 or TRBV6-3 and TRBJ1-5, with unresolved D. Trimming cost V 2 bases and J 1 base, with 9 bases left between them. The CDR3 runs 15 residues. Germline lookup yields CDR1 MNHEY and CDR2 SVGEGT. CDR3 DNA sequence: TGTGCCAGCAGTTACGAGGATGGGAGCAATCAGCCCCAGCATTTT. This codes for CASSYEDGSNQPQHF.

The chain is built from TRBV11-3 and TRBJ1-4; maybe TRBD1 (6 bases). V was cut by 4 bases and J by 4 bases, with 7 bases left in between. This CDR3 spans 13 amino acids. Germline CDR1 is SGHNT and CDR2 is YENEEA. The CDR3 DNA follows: TGTGCCAGCAGCTCCAGGGGTAATGAAAAACTGTTTTTT. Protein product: CASSSRGNEKLFF.

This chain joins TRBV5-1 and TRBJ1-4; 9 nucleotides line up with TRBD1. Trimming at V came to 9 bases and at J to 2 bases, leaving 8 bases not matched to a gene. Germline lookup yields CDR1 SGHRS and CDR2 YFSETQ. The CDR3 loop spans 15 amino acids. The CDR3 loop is CATTPGTGTNEKLFF. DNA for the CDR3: TGCGCCACCACCCCCGGGACAGGGACTAATGAAAAACTGTTTTTT.

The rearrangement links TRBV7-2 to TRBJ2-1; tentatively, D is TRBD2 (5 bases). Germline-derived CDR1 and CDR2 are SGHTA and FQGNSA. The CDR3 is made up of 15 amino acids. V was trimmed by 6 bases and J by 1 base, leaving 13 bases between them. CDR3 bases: TGTGCCAGCAGTCTGAGGGATCTGTCCTACAATGAGCAGTTCTTC. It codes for CASSLRDLSYNEQFF.

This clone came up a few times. This CDR3 is CAIRPSGSYEQYF. The DNA of the CDR3 is TGTGCCATCCGTCCTAGCGGGTCCTACGAGCAGTACTTC. The genes are TRBV10-3 and TRBJ2-7; 8 bases match TRBD2. Germline V gene lookup returns CDR1 ENHRY and CDR2 SYGVKD. The CDR3 has 13 residues. Trimming at V came to 8 bases and at J to 1 base, leaving 4 bases not matched to a gene.

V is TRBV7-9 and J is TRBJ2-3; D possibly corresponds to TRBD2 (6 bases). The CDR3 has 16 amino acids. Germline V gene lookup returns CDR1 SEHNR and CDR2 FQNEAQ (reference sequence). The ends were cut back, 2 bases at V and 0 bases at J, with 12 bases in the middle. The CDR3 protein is CASSLSRGTSTDTQYF. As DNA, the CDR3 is TGTGCCAGCAGCTTAAGCCGGGGGACTAGCACAGATACGCAGTATTTT.

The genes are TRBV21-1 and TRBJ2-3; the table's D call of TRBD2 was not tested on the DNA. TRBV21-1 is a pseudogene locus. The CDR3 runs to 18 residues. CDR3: CASSARAAGREWVDTQYF. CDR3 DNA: TGTGCCAGCAGCGCAAGGGCGGCAGGGCGGGAGTGGGTAGATACGCAGTATTTT.

The DNA of the CDR3 is TGTGCCAGCACTCCGAGGATAGCGGGATTGGAGACCCAGTACTTC. Translated: CASTPRIAGLETQYF. The chain joins TRBV5-8 to TRBJ2-5; 8 nucleotides line up with TRBD2. This CDR3 spans 15 amino acids. Germline values: CDR1 SGHTS, CDR2 YDEGEE. Trimming removed 6 bases from V and 5 bases from J; junction bases left unmatched: 12.